This T cell receptor beta chain is from a study of T cells in Graves' hyperthyroidism and ophthalmopathy. Study-level points and caveats: The blood repertoire included most of the expanded thyroid clonotypes above 0.001.

The junction had 19 bases not matched to a gene; V was cut back by 8 bases and J by 4 bases. The germline V gene has CDR1 LGHDT and CDR2 YNNKEL (reference sequence). The CDR3 is made up of 17 amino acids. Diagnoses were made from clinical symptoms, serum measures (thyroxine and TRAb), thyroid ultrasound and orbital computed tomography. The PBMCs had their origin in 10 ml of fresh peripheral blood. TCR beta CDR3 region amplification was performed from RNA transcripts. First-round RT-PCR with HTBI primers amplified the TCR CDR3 region. From the multiplex PCR reads, TCRdb called clonotypes with MiXCR, one entry per CDR3 protein. Here the sample spans fewer than 350,000 distinct CDR3 sequences, roughly 13% being singletons. This clonotype was observed a few times. Its antigen is unidentified.

V is TRBV3-1 and J is TRBJ1-1; TRBD1 matches at 7 bases. The TCR comes from a woman in her 40s with Graves' hyperthyroidism. Sequences were obtained from blood. CDR3 amino acids: CASSPPHRGGGRTEAFF. The CDR3 DNA reads TGTGCCAGCTCACCACCGCACAGGGGCGGCGGGCGCACTGAAGCTTTCTTT.